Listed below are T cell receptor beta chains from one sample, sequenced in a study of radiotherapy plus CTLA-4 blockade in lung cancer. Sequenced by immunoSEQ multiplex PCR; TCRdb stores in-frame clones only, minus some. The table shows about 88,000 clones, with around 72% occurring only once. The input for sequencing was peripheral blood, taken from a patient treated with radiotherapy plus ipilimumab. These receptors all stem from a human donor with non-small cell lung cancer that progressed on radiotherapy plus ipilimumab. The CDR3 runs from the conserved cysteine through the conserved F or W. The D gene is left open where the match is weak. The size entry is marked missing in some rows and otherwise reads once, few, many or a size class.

TGTGCCAGCAATAGACTCGGGGCTAAGGAGACCCAGTACTTC,CASNRLGAKETQYF,-,TRBV2,TRBJ2-5,-
TGTGCCAGCAGGCCTAGCGCACTTGAGCAGTTCTTC,CASRPSALEQFF,-,TRBV28,TRBJ2-1,-
TGCAGCGTTCTGGGACAGACGAACACTGAAGCTTTCTTT,CSVLGQTNTEAFF,-,TRBV29-1,TRBJ1-1,TRBD1
TGTGCCAGCAGCCTTGCCGGGGGAAATCAGCCCCAGCATTTT,CASSLAGGNQPQHF,-,TRBV7-9,TRBJ1-5,-
TGCGCCAGCTGTCCGGGGGGGTTGGGGACTGAAGCTTTCTTT,CASCPGGLGTEAFF,-,TRBV4-1,TRBJ1-1,-
TGCGCCAGCAGTGAGTCTGGGGTCGGGCAGCCCCAGCATTTT,CASSESGVGQPQHF,few,TRBV10-2,TRBJ1-5,-
TGTGCCAGCAGTGGAACGGCCTACGAGCAGTACTTC,CASSGTAYEQYF,-,TRBV6-6,TRBJ2-7,-
TGTGCCAGCTCACCTATGGACTCGACCTACAATGAGCAGTTCTTC,CASSPMDSTYNEQFF,once,TRBV18,TRBJ2-1,-
TGTGCCAGCAGTGAACCCCGGGGAGCGGCCGCGGAGACCCAGTACTTC,CASSEPRGAAAETQYF,-,TRBV2,TRBJ2-5,-
TGTGCCAGTAGTATAGACAGTAACTATGGCTACACCTTC,CASSIDSNYGYTF,once,TRBV19,TRBJ1-2,-
TGTGCCAGCAGTTTATCGAGGCAGGGGGCCGGAGAGACCCAGTACTTC,CASSLSRQGAGETQYF,few,TRBV27,TRBJ2-5,TRBD1
TGTGCCAGCAGCCAGAGGGGGGCAATAGAGACCCAGTACTTC,CASSQRGAIETQYF,-,TRBV7-2,TRBJ2-5,-
TGTGCCAGCAGCGTCTTGGACAGGGCACACACAGATACGCAGTATTTT,CASSVLDRAHTDTQYF,-,TRBV9,TRBJ2-3,TRBD1
TGTGCCAGCAGCTTAACGGGAGATACGCAGTATTTT,CASSLTGDTQYF,-,TRBV7-3,TRBJ2-3,-
TGTGCCAGCTCACCAGGCTCGGACCAGCCCCAGCATTTT,CASSPGSDQPQHF,-,TRBV18,TRBJ1-5,-
TGTGCCAGCAGCGAATACAGTTCCTACAATGAGCAGTTCTTC,CASSEYSSYNEQFF,-,TRBV9,TRBJ2-1,-
TGTGCCAGCAGATCCGGGACAGGGGCCTACAATGAGCAGTTCTTC,CASRSGTGAYNEQFF,-,TRBV7-3,TRBJ2-1,TRBD1
TGTGCCAGTAGGAAGACAGGGGAAAGGGGCTACGAGCAGTACTTC,CASRKTGERGYEQYF,few,TRBV19,TRBJ2-7,TRBD1
TGTGCCAGCTCTCGTGGACAGGGCTACGAGCAGTACTTC,CASSRGQGYEQYF,-,TRBV18,TRBJ2-7,TRBD1
TGTGCCAGCAGCTTAGGTAGCGGACCGTACAATGAGCAGTTCTTC,CASSLGSGPYNEQFF,-,TRBV7-3,TRBJ2-1,-
TGTGCCAGCAGCCAAGGGACTAGCGGGGGCCCAGGAGATGAGCAGTTCTTC,CASSQGTSGGPGDEQFF,-,TRBV4-2,TRBJ2-1,TRBD2
TGTGCCAGCAGTTCTAACCTTTGGGAGGGGGCGCCGAACACTGAAGCTTTCTTT,CASSSNLWEGAPNTEAFF,-,TRBV27,TRBJ1-1,TRBD1
TGTGCCAGCAGGTCCGACAGGGATGGGAGCACTGAAGCTTTCTTT,CASRSDRDGSTEAFF,-,TRBV28,TRBJ1-1,TRBD1
TGTGCCAGCAGTTCGTCTAGCGAAGAGCAGTTCTTC,CASSSSSEEQFF,-,TRBV6-6,TRBJ2-1,-
TGTGCCAGCAGCGCCCTACCCGGACAGCGAACCTACGAGCAGTACTTC,CASSALPGQRTYEQYF,-,TRBV7-9,TRBJ2-7,-
TGTGCCAGCAGCCCCCCAGGGCTAGCGGGAGTGGGCGAGCAGTACTTC,CASSPPGLAGVGEQYF,-,TRBV7-3,TRBJ2-7,TRBD2
TGCGCCAGCAGCCAACCGGGTACCGGGGAGCTGTTTTTT,CASSQPGTGELFF,-,TRBV4-3,TRBJ2-2,-
TGTGCCAGCTTAGGACTAGCGGGAGGCACCTACAATGAGCAGTTCTTC,CASLGLAGGTYNEQFF,few,TRBV2,TRBJ2-1,TRBD2
TGTGCCAGCAGCTTAACTCCGGGCACAGATACGCAGTATTTT,CASSLTPGTDTQYF,-,TRBV11-3,TRBJ2-3,-
TGTGCCAGCAGTCGGGACTATGGCTACACCTTC,CASSRDYGYTF,-,TRBV28,TRBJ1-2,-
TGTGCCAGCAGCTCGACAGGGAACACCGGGGAGCTGTTTTTT,CASSSTGNTGELFF,-,TRBV7-3,TRBJ2-2,-
TGCAGTATTACAGGGGGAAACGGGGGTGAAGCTTTCTTT,CSITGGNGGEAFF,-,TRBV29-1,TRBJ1-1,TRBD1
TGTGCCAGCAGTTCCGGGACAGAGTACGAGCAGTACTTC,CASSSGTEYEQYF,-,TRBV6-5,TRBJ2-7,TRBD1
TGTGCCAGCACCCTTGCGGACACCTACAATGAGCAGTTCTTC,CASTLADTYNEQFF,few,TRBV5-8,TRBJ2-1,-
TGCGCCAGCAGCTTGGAATCCAGGACGATTAATTCACCCCTCCACTTT,CASSLESRTINSPLHF,-,TRBV5-1,TRBJ1-6,-
TGTGCCAGCAGGGGGCAGAACAATGAAAAACTGTTTTTT,CASRGQNNEKLFF,few,TRBV27,TRBJ1-4,-
TGTGCCAGCAGCCTGGACAGTTTTTCCTCTGGGGCCAACGTCCTGACTTTC,CASSLDSFSSGANVLTF,-,TRBV5-4,TRBJ2-6,-
TGTGCCAGCAGTTACGGGGGCGGCGGGACTGAAGCTTTCTTT,CASSYGGGGTEAFF,-,TRBV6-5,TRBJ1-1,-
TGTGCCAGCACCCTCCCCGGGGCACATCGGAAAGCTTTCTTT,CASTLPGAHRKAFF,-,TRBV28,TRBJ1-1,-
TGTGCCAGCAGTTTAGGGTGGCGAGAGGGTACTGGCTACACCTTC,CASSLGWREGTGYTF,-,TRBV28,TRBJ1-2,-
TGCAGCGTGGGAGGGATGGGAGCTCAAGAGACCCAGTACTTC,CSVGGMGAQETQYF,-,TRBV29-1,TRBJ2-5,TRBD2
TGTGCCAGCAGCGTGACCGTGGGGGAAGCGGGTTCCTACGAGCAGTACTTC,CASSVTVGEAGSYEQYF,once,TRBV9,TRBJ2-7,-
TGTGCCAGTAGCAAGCCGGGACAGATCCCTAGCAATCAGCCCCAGCATTTT,CASSKPGQIPSNQPQHF,few,TRBV19,TRBJ1-5,TRBD1
TGCGCCAGCAGCTTGGCCGAAGACTTGTCGAGGGAGCAGTTCTTC,CASSLAEDLSREQFF,-,TRBV5-1,TRBJ2-1,-
TGCGCCAGCAGCCCTTTGTGGGGTGGCTACACCTTC,CASSPLWGGYTF,-,TRBV4-1,TRBJ1-2,-
TGTGCCAGCAGCTCCCCCTCCAACGACGACAGGGGGCAATACGAGCAGTACTTC,CASSSPSNDDRGQYEQYF,few,TRBV7-9,TRBJ2-7,TRBD1
TGTGCCAGCAGTGAAAGGGCAGGCTTAATTTACGAGCAGTACTTC,CASSERAGLIYEQYF,-,TRBV6-1,TRBJ2-7,-
TGTGCCAGCTCGTCACGGGAGGGGTCCTACAATGAGCAGTTCTTC,CASSSREGSYNEQFF,-,TRBV18,TRBJ2-1,TRBD2